This paragraph covers one T cell receptor beta chain sequence. It has no known antigen specificity. No base-level quality is on record; no much larger clone is a single base apart. The library was obtained by the immunoSEQ multiplex PCR assay. This immuneACCESS table, as held by TCRdb, lists in-frame sequences with V and J called but not all clones. Of the missing ones, under half trace to an unresolved V gene in checked studies; the others have no known cause. The sample table contains about 51,000 clones; only one count was recorded for 75% to 85% of them. 10% of the sample belongs to the ten largest clones. This sample was taken from a study of control samples from healthy donors and cancer patients (TCRdb year 2020). CDR3 length: 14 amino acids, cysteine to phenylalanine. The retained sequence is limited to the CDR3, 42 bases, with the frame set at the first base. Compared with germline, V lacks 4 bases and J lacks 5 bases; bases without a gene match: 7. The germline V gene (reference sequence) provides CDR1 SGHNT and CDR2 YYREEE.

This TCR came from a man in his 70s in good health. The sequencing input was blood. This receptor chain uses TRBV5-4 and TRBJ2-5; TRBD1 lines up with 8 middle nucleotides. The CDR3 in this case is CASSPRTGLETQYF. The bases read TGTGCCAGCAGCCCCCGGACAGGGTTGGAGACCCAGTACTTC.